This is a list of T cell receptor beta chains from one sample in a study of T cell changes during pregnancy in multiple sclerosis. Assay: immunoSEQ multiplex PCR; the TCRdb copy retains only in-frame clones and omits some. Of 60,000 or so clones detected, 85% to 90% appear once; the ten largest clones hold roughly 0.9%. The specimen was peripheral blood, collected in the first trimester of pregnancy. Receptors were obtained from a female donor in good health, enrolled as a control in a pregnancy study. The conserved cysteine and the conserved F or W are not part of the CDR3 here. The order of the fields is J gene, CDR3 length, V gene, D gene, CDR3 protein. A D gene is named only where the DNA matches it firmly.

>TRBJ2-3|14|TRBV4-3|TRBD1
ASSQGGGPHTDTQY
>TRBJ2-7|13|TRBV2|-
ASKMATGLTYEQY
>TRBJ2-1|16|TRBV4-3|-
ASSQDGGLEGYGNEQF
>TRBJ1-2|11|TRBV25-1|-
ASSAVANYGYT
>TRBJ2-1|14|TRBV5-4|-
ASSLGSGGPWNEQF
>TRBJ1-4|16|TRBV7-9|-
ASSLGSGRIATNEKLF
>TRBJ1-1|14|TRBV5-1|TRBD1
ASSRNTGAQNTEAF
>TRBJ2-7|12|TRBV6-4|-
ASTPRVTFHEQY
>TRBJ1-1|14|TRBV5-4|-
ASSPPKGGRDREAF
>TRBJ2-2|15|TRBV9|-
ASSVDWTDSNTGELF
>TRBJ1-6|14|TRBV19|-
ASSTDTGTKNSPLH
>TRBJ1-1|13|TRBV7-2|-
ASSLSGLSDTEAF
>TRBJ1-4|13|TRBV7-9|TRBD1
ASSPGGTGSEKLF
>TRBJ1-2|13|TRBV7-2|TRBD1
ASSNRVQGNYGYT
>TRBJ1-5|14|TRBV2|-
ASSVIQGVGNQPQH
>TRBJ2-5|15|TRBV4-1|TRBD2
ASSQELATSYGETQY
>TRBJ1-1|14|TRBV15|TRBD1
ATSRDGTGVNTEAF